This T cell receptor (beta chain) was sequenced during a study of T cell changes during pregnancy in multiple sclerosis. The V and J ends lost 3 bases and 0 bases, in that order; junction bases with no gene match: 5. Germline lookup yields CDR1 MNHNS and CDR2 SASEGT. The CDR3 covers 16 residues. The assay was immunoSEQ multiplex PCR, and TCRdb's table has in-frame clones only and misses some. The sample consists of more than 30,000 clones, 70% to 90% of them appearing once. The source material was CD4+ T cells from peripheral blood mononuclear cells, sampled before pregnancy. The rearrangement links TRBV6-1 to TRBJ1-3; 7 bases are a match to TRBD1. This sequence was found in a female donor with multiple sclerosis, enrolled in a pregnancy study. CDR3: CASSDIGTVSGNTIYF. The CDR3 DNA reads TGTGCCAGCAGTGACATAGGGACAGTCTCTGGAAACACCATATATTTT.